This T cell receptor (beta chain) was profiled in a study of T cells in Graves' hyperthyroidism and ophthalmopathy. Overall study: Peripheral blood was collected at initial diagnosis, before any treatment. Study conclusions and caveats: With a median lead of approximately 6.4 months before onset, the model predicted ophthalmopathy.

This clonotype was seen at least ten times. Antigen unknown. Each person with ophthalmopathy scored at least 3 on the Clinical Activity Score, reached NOSPECS grade 4 or higher, and had been ill under 3 months. Orbital computed tomography, thyroid ultrasound, serum thyroxine and TRAb, and clinical symptoms together informed the diagnoses. Amplified TCR beta CDR3 regions came from RNA transcripts. When the TCR CDR3 underwent first-round RT-PCR, the HTBI primer set was used. TCRdb called the multiplex PCR reads again in MiXCR, with one record for every CDR3 protein. The sample comprises 250,000 to 300,000 distinct CDR3 sequences, 15% to 20% of which are singletons, and under 40% rests with the top ten. Trimming removed 5 bases at V and 0 bases at J, with 10 bases between. Germline V gene data show CDR1 as SGHAT and CDR2 as FQNNGV. CDR3 length: 14 residues.

The sequenced sample was blood. The rearrangement links TRBV11-2 to TRBJ2-5; D is possibly TRBD1 (6 bases). This sequence was found in a man between 45 and 60 years old with Graves' ophthalmopathy. The CDR3 loop reads CASSLDSHQETQYF. The CDR3 DNA sequence: TGTGCCAGCAGCCTGGACAGCCACCAAGAGACCCAGTACTTC. Full variable domain (rest looked up from reference TRBV11-2 and TRBJ2-5): EAGVAQSPRYKIIEKRQSVAFWCNPISGHATLYWYQQILGQGPKLLIQFQNNGVVDDSQLPKDRFSAERLKGVDSTLKIQPAKLEDSAVYLCASSLDSHQETQYFGPGTRLLVL.